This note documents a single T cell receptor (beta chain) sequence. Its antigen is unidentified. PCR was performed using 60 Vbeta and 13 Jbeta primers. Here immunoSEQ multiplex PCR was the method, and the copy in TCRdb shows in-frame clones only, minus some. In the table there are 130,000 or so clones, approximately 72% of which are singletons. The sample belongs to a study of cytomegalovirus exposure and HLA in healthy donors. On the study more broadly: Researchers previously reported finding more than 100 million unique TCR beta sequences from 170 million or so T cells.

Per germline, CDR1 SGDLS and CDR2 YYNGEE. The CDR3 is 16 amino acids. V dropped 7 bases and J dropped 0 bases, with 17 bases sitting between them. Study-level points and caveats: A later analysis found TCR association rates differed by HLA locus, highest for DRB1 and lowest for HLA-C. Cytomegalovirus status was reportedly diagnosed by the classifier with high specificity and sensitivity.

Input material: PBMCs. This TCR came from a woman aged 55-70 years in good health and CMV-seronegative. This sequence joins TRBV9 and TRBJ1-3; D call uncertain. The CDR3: CASSREQRPSGNTIYF. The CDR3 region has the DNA TGTGCCAGCTCACGGGAACAGAGACCCTCTGGAAACACCATATATTTT. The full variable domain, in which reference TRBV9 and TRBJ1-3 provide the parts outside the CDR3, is DSGVTQTPKHLITATGQRVTLRCSPRSGDLSVYWYQQSLDQGLQFLIQYYNGEERAKGNILERFSAQQFPDLHSELNLSSLELGDSALYFCASSREQRPSGNTIYFGEGSWLTVV.